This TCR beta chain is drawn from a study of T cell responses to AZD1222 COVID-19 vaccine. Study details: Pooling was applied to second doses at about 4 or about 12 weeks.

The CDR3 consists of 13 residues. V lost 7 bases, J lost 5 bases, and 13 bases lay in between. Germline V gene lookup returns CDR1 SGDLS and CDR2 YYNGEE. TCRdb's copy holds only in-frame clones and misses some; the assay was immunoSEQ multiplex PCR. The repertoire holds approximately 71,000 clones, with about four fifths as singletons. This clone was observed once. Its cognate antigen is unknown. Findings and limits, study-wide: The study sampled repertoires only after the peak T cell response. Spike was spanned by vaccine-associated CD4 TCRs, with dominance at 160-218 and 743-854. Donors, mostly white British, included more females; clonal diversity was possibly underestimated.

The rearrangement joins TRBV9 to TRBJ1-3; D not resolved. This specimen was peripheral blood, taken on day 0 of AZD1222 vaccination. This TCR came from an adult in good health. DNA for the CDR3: TGTGCCAGCGGACCCGTTGACAGAAACACCATATATTTT. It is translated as CASGPVDRNTIYF.